This T cell receptor beta chain was recorded in a study of lymphopenia after photon versus proton radiotherapy. Overall study findings and caveats: Post-nadir TCR diversity decline inversely tracked overall survival among those who died. Proton therapy kept repertoires fairly stable, unlike photons, which gained effector/memory cells. Better survival with proton therapy was suggested as possible, not demonstrated. Post-nadir diversity loss with photons came from oligoclonal expansion, particularly CD8+ Temra cells.

As concerns this clone: The antigen is undetermined.

This CDR3 has 18 amino acids. Per the germline V gene, CDR1 is MNHEY and CDR2 is SMNVEV (reference sequence). V shed 5 bases and J shed 0 bases, with 20 bases lying between them. Generated by immunoSEQ multiplex PCR, the TCRdb table keeps only in-frame clones and is missing some. The sample shows about 26,000 clones, 85% of them seen only once. Sequencing was performed on peripheral blood, taken from a patient treated with photon-based radiotherapy. The rearrangement links TRBV27 to TRBJ1-5; the D is unclear. The TCR sequence derives from a young man with gastric cancer. DNA of the CDR3: TGTGCCAGCAGTACCTTAGCAGCCGCCCCCTATAGCAATCAGCCCCAGCATTTT. This encodes CASSTLAAAPYSNQPQHF.